This T cell receptor beta chain was captured in a study of OX40 agonist ivuxolimab in advanced cancers. Here immunoSEQ multiplex PCR was the method, and the copy in TCRdb shows in-frame clones only, minus some. This table has about 110,000 clones, 90% appearing once. Trimming cost V 2 bases and J 5 bases, with 16 bases left between them. Per germline, CDR1 GTSNPN and CDR2 SVGIG (reference sequence). This CDR3 is 14 amino acids long. The input for sequencing was CD4+ or CD8+ T cells sorted from blood, taken in a trial of the OX40 agonist ivuxolimab. The clonotype comes from an adult with an advanced solid tumor such as melanoma, head and neck, liver or kidney cancer. J is TRBJ2-7 and V is TRBV30, with D perhaps matching TRBD2 (6 bases). The CDR3 is CAWSSLVGGNEQYF. CDR3 DNA sequence: TGTGCCTGGAGTTCTCTGGTTGGGGGGAACGAGCAGTACTTC.